The entry that follows covers one T cell receptor beta chain sequence. Trimming removed 1 base from V and 5 bases from J; junction bases left unmatched: 8. Germline-derived CDR1 and CDR2 are SGHRS and YFSETQ. CDR3 size: 16 residues. Repertoires were generated with immunoSEQ multiplex PCR, while TCRdb's copy carries only in-frame clones and drops some. The sample shows around 150,000 clones, roughly 94% of them seen only once. This specimen comes from a study of control samples from healthy donors and cancer patients. Material for sequencing was PBMCs. This receptor was obtained from a man aged 55 to 70 with colorectal cancer. The chain joins TRBV5-1 to TRBJ2-2, with 7 bases aligning to TRBD2. CDR3 coding DNA: TGCGCCAGCAGCTTGAGAACAGGACTAGGGACCGGGGAGCTGTTTTTT. Translating gives CASSLRTGLGTGELFF. The full variable domain, completed using reference TRBV5-1 and TRBJ2-2, is KAGVTQTPRYLIKTRGQQVTLSCSPISGHRSVSWYQQTPGQGLQFLFEYFSETQRNKGNFPGRFSGRQFSNSRSEMNVSTLELGDSALYLCASSLRTGLGTGELFFGEGSRLTVL.